Following are 17 T cell receptor beta chains from one sample sequenced in a study of cytomegalovirus exposure and HLA in healthy donors. Measured with immunoSEQ multiplex PCR; TCRdb has only the in-frame clones, and not every one. The sample lists over 90,000 clones, about 95% occurring once. The sequenced material came from PBMCs. The receptors stem from a young woman in good health and CMV-seronegative.

The J gene is TRBJ1-1, the V gene TRBV6-6, with 7 bases aligning to TRBD1. V lost 8 bases and J lost 3; bases outside the gene matches: 6. This CDR3 contains 13 residues. In germline, CDR1 is MNHNY, CDR2 SVGAGI (reference sequence). CDR3 region: CASRDRDDTEAFF. The CDR3 DNA reads as TGTGCCAGCCGGGACAGAGATGACACTGAAGCTTTCTTT.

The chain recombines TRBV19 with TRBJ1-6; perhaps TRBD1 as D (5 bases). The CDR3 spans 15 residues. The V end was cut by 8 bases, the J end by 7 bases, with 18 bases between. Germline V gene sequence: CDR1 LNHDA, CDR2 SQIVND (reference sequence). For the CDR3, the DNA is TGTGCCAGTCAGCAAAATACAGGACCGAATTCACCCCTCCACTTT. As protein: CASQQNTGPNSPLHF. The full variable domain, completed using reference TRBV19 and TRBJ1-6, is DGGITQSPKYLFRKEGQNVTLSCEQNLNHDAMYWYRQDPGQGLRLIYYSQIVNDFQKGDIAEGYSVSREKKESFPLTVTSAQKNPTAFYLCASQQNTGPNSPLHFGNGTRLTVT.

V gene TRBV7-9 combines with J gene TRBJ1-2; no firm D call. Per germline, CDR1 SEHNR and CDR2 FQNEAQ (reference sequence). The CDR3 spans 15 residues. V lost 5 bases, J lost 4 bases, and 17 bases lay in between. CDR3 nucleotides: TGTGCCAGCAGCCATGGCGGCAGCCCTCTCTATGGCTACACCTTC. The encoded protein is CASSHGGSPLYGYTF.

The V call is TRBV5-4, the J call TRBJ2-7; TRBD1 matches 7 bases. V lost 4 bases, J lost 2 bases, and 6 bases stayed unmatched. CDR1 SGHNT and CDR2 YYREEE come from the germline V gene (reference sequence). This CDR3 has 14 residues. The CDR3 sequence: CASSLTDRAYEQYF. CDR3 nucleotides: TGTGCCAGCAGCCTCACTGACAGGGCCTACGAGCAGTACTTC. Using reference TRBV5-4 and TRBJ2-7 for the parts outside the CDR3, the full variable domain is ETGVTQSPTHLIKTRGQQVTLRCSSQSGHNTVSWYQQALGQGPQFIFQYYREEENGRGNFPPRFSGLQFPNYSSELNVNALELDDSALYLCASSLTDRAYEQYFGPGTRLTVT.

This sequence joins TRBV10-3 and TRBJ1-1; weak D call: TRBD1 (5 bases). Looked up from germline, CDR1 is ENHRY and CDR2 is SYGVKD. There are 13 residues in the CDR3. The ends were cut back, 10 bases at V and 5 bases at J, with 17 bases in the middle. The CDR3 loop is CATMSLGETEAFF. The CDR3 DNA sequence: TGTGCCACCATGTCCTTAGGGGAAACTGAAGCTTTCTTT.

This rearrangement joins TRBV6-5 to TRBJ2-3; 7 bases are a match to TRBD2. Germline V lookup: CDR1 MNHEY, CDR2 SVGAGI. V lost 5 bases, J lost 11 bases, and 13 bases stayed unmatched. The CDR3 has 14 residues. The CDR3 DNA sequence: TGTGCCAGCAGTCCCTCCCCCGGACTAGGGAAGCAGTATTTT. Protein: CASSPSPGLGKQYF.

The J gene is TRBJ1-6, the V gene TRBV6-1; possibly TRBD1 for D (6 bases). V was cut by 3 bases and J by 10 bases, with 13 bases left in between. Per germline, CDR1 MNHNS and CDR2 SASEGT. The CDR3 sequence is 14 residues long. The DNA of the CDR3 is TGTGCCAGCAGTGACTACAGGGTAAACTCACCCCTCCACTTT. Translation: CASSDYRVNSPLHF.

J is TRBJ2-1 and V is TRBV7-2, with D perhaps matching TRBD2 (6 bases). CDR1 is SGHTA and CDR2 is FQGNSA in the germline V gene. The CDR3 spans 13 residues. The ends were cut back, 3 bases at V and 7 bases at J, with 10 bases in the middle. The CDR3 DNA reads as TGTGCCAGCAGCTTTTCGGGAGAGAATGAGCAGTTCTTC. Protein sequence: CASSFSGENEQFF.

The rearrangement uses TRBV9 and TRBJ2-7, with 14 bases that match TRBD2. Germline lookup yields CDR1 SGDLS and CDR2 YYNGEE. Losses at the gene ends were 3 bases for V and 3 bases for J; bases not matched to a gene: 8. This CDR3 is built from 17 residues. Here the CDR3 DNA reads TGTGCCAGCAGCGACCCCCGGGGACTAGCGGGAGTCTACGAGCAGTACTTC. This sequence encodes CASSDPRGLAGVYEQYF.

The chain links TRBV6-5 to TRBJ2-7, with 9 bases aligning to TRBD1. Germline V lookup: CDR1 MNHEY, CDR2 SVGAGI. The CDR3 length is 14 residues. Unmatched junction bases numbered 7, after V lost 5 bases and J lost 5 bases. Written as DNA, the CDR3 is TGTGCCAGCAGTCTCGGACAGGGGTTGAACGAGCAGTACTTC. Translating gives CASSLGQGLNEQYF.

This rearrangement joins TRBV27 to TRBJ1-5; D may be TRBD1 (5 bases). This CDR3 is built from 13 residues. In germline, CDR1 is MNHEY, CDR2 SMNVEV (reference sequence). The germline V and J ends were trimmed by 0 bases and 13 bases, with 13 bases remaining between them. Here the CDR3 reads CASSLSSDKGQHF. The DNA of the CDR3 is TGTGCCAGCAGTTTATCATCGGACAAGGGACAGCATTTT.

The chain has TRBV5-1 and TRBJ2-7, with 10 bases matching TRBD1. The CDR3 runs to 15 residues. The germline V gene encodes CDR1 SGHRS and CDR2 YFSETQ. V lost 0 bases, J lost 6 bases, and 6 bases stayed unmatched. This CDR3 reads CASSLGGQGYVEQYF. In DNA form, the CDR3 reads TGCGCCAGCAGCTTGGGGGGACAGGGGTACGTCGAGCAGTACTTC. Variable domain in full (rest from reference TRBV5-1 and TRBJ2-7): KAGVTQTPRYLIKTRGQQVTLSCSPISGHRSVSWYQQTPGQGLQFLFEYFSETQRNKGNFPGRFSGRQFSNSRSEMNVSTLELGDSALYLCASSLGGQGYVEQYFGPGTRLTVT.

The CDR3 loop is CASSHDQRYEQYF. The DNA for the CDR3 is TGTGCCAGCAGTCACGACCAGAGGTACGAGCAGTACTTC. The chain employs TRBV27 and TRBJ2-7; no clear D gene. Germline lookup yields CDR1 MNHEY and CDR2 SMNVEV (reference sequence). The V gene lost 5 bases and the J gene lost 4 bases, with 12 bases spanning the gap. The CDR3 consists of 13 residues.

This clone showed up just once. The genes are TRBV30 and TRBJ1-2; TRBD1 matches at 7 bases. Trimming removed 3 bases from V and 8 bases from J; junction bases left unmatched: 9. Per the germline V gene, CDR1 is GTSNPN and CDR2 is SVGIG (reference sequence). The length of the CDR3 is 13 residues. CDR3 DNA sequence: TGTGCCTGGAGCGCGGTCTCAGGGGGAGGCTACACCTTC. It specifies CAWSAVSGGGYTF.

The chain links TRBV15 to TRBJ2-1; tentatively, D is TRBD1 (6 bases). Per the germline V gene, CDR1 is LNHNV and CDR2 is YYDKDF (reference sequence). Trimming stripped 0 bases from V and 8 bases from J, with 17 bases between. The CDR3 runs to 16 residues. The CDR3 loop reads CATSRDGGLAHYEQFF. DNA for the CDR3: TGTGCCACCAGCAGAGATGGGGGCCTAGCTCACTATGAGCAGTTCTTC.

This chain uses TRBV10-3 with TRBJ2-1; a weak D match, TRBD2 (5 bases). The CDR3 totals 14 residues. Germline V CDR1 and CDR2: ENHRY, SYGVKD. Trimming removed 0 bases at V and 8 bases at J, with 11 bases between. CDR3 loop: CAISESSLAYEQFF. The CDR3 region has the DNA TGTGCCATCAGTGAGTCTAGTCTAGCCTATGAGCAGTTCTTC.

This clone appeared once. The chain employs TRBV18 and TRBJ2-2; 8 bases map to TRBD2. The junction had 3 bases not matched to a gene; V was cut back by 1 base and J by 2 bases. In germline, CDR1 is KGHSH, CDR2 LQKENI. This CDR3 is 16 amino acids long. CDR3 DNA: TGTGCCAGCTCACCACTAGCGGGGCAAAACACCGGGGAGCTGTTTTTT. It codes for CASSPLAGQNTGELFF.